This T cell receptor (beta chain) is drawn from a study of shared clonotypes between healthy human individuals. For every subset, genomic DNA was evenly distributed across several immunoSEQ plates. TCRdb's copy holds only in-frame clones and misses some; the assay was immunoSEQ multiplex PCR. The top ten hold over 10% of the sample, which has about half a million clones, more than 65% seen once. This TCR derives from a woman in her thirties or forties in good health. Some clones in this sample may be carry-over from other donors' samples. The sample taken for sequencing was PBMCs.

CDR3 DNA: TGTGCCAGCAGCTTGAGCGGGAGGGGTACCGGGGAGCTGTTTTTT. Protein: CASSLSGRGTGELFF. V is TRBV7-3 and J is TRBJ2-2; TRBD2 matches 10 bases. The CDR3 runs to 15 residues. V shed 3 bases and J 5 bases; nucleotides not matched to a gene: 3. Per the germline V gene, CDR1 is SGHTA and CDR2 is FQGTGA.